A single count supports the clone carrying this T cell receptor (beta chain). Its cognate antigen is unknown. The data were taken from a study of T cell responses to AZD1222 COVID-19 vaccine. The protocol was immunoSEQ multiplex PCR, while the TCRdb copy is restricted to in-frame clones and leaves out a portion. The repertoire holds 110,000 to 150,000 clones, with 80% to 95% as singletons. The CDR3 length is 13 residues. With 6 bases clipped from V and 5 bases from J, the junction kept 5 bases outside the gene matches. Findings of the study overall: As reported, nearly half of all spike-specific TCRs target variant regions that are unmutated.

Sequencing was performed on peripheral blood, taken on day 0 of MenACWY control vaccination. This receptor was obtained from an adult in good health. The chain employs TRBV12-3 or TRBV12-4 and TRBJ1-1; TRBD1 matches 8 bases. The CDR3 here is CASSDRGRTEAFF. DNA of the CDR3: TGTGCCAGCAGCGACAGGGGTAGGACTGAAGCTTTCTTT.